The sequence of this TCR beta chain was determined in a study of CD8+ T cells in alopecia areata. RNA extraction and reverse transcription yielded cDNA as sequencing template. The table came from immunoSEQ multiplex PCR; TCRdb's copy has only in-frame clones and leaves some out. Seen here are roughly 130,000 clones, around three fifths observed once, and the top ten hold less than 5.5%. This sequence originates from a human donor with alopecia areata. This material consisted of CD4+ T cells sorted from blood, taken at week 0.

The CDR3 bases are TGCGCCAGCAGCCACCAACCGCAGCTAGCTAACTATGGCTACACCTTC. Translated: CASSHQPQLANYGYTF. J is TRBJ1-2 and V is TRBV4-3, with D unresolved. Germline V gives CDR1 LGHNA, CDR2 YSLEER. The CDR3 sequence is 16 residues long. Trimming stripped 3 bases from V and 0 bases from J, with 14 bases between.